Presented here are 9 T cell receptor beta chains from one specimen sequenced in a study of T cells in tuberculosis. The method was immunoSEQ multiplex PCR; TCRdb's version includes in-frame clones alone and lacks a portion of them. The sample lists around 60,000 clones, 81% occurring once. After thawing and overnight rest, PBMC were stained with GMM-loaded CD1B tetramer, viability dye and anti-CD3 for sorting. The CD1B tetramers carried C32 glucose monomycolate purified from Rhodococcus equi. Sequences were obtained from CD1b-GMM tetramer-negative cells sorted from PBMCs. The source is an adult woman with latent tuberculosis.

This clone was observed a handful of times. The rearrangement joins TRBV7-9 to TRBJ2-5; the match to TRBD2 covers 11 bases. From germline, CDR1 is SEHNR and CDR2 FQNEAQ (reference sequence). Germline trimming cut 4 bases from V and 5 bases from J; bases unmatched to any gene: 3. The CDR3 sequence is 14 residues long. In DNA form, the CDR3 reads TGTGCCAGCAGCTCAAGGACTAGCGGGGAGACCCAGTACTTC. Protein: CASSSRTSGETQYF.

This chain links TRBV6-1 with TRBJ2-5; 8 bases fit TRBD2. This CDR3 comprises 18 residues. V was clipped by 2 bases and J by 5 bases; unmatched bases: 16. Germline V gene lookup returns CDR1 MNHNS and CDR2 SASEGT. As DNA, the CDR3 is TGTGCCAGCAGTGAAATTCCGGTGGGAGCGGGGGCAGGGGAGACCCAGTACTTC. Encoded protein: CASSEIPVGAGAGETQYF.

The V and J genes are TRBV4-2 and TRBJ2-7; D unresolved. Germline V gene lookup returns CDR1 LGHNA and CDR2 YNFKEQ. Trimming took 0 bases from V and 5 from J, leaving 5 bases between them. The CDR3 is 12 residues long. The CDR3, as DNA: TGTGCCAGCAGCCAAGATCTCCACGAGCAGTACTTC. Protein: CASSQDLHEQYF.

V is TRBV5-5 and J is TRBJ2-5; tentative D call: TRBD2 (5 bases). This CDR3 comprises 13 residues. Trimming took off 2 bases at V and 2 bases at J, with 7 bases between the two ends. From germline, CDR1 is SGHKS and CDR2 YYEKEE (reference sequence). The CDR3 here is CASSFGDQETQYF. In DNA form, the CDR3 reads TGTGCCAGCAGCTTCGGGGATCAAGAGACCCAGTACTTC.

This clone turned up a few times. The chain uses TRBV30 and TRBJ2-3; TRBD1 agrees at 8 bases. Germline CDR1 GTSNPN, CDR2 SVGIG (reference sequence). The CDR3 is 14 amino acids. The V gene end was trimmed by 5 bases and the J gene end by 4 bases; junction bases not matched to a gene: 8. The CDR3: CAWLGQGWADTQYF. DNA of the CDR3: TGTGCCTGGCTTGGACAGGGATGGGCAGATACGCAGTATTTT.

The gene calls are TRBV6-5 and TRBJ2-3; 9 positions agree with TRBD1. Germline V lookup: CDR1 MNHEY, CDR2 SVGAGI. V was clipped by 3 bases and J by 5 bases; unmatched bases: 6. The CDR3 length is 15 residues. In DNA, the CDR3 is TGTGCCAGCAGTTATAGGGACAGGGTTTTAGATACGCAGTATTTT. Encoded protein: CASSYRDRVLDTQYF.

CDR3 in DNA: TGTGCCAGCAGCCCGGACGGAGGGAACTATGGCTACACCTTC. This sequence encodes CASSPDGGNYGYTF. This sequence joins TRBV7-9 and TRBJ1-2; D gene unclear. CDR3 length equals 14 residues. Trimming took off 5 bases at V and 2 bases at J, with 12 bases between the two ends. The germline CDR1 and CDR2 sequences are SEHNR and FQNEAQ (reference sequence).

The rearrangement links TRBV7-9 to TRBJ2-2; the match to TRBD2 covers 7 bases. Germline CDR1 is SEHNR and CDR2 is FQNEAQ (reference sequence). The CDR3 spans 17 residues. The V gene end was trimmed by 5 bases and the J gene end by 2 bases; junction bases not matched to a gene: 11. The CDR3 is CASSRVLAGENTGELFF. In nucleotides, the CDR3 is TGTGCCAGCAGCCGTGTCCTCGCGGGAGAAAACACCGGGGAGCTGTTTTTT. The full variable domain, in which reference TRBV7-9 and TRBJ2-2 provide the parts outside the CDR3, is DTGVSQNPRHKITKRGQNVTFRCDPISEHNRLYWYRQTLGQGPEFLTYFQNEAQLEKSRLLSDRFSAERPKGSFSTLEIQRTEQGDSAMYLCASSRVLAGENTGELFFGEGSRLTVL.

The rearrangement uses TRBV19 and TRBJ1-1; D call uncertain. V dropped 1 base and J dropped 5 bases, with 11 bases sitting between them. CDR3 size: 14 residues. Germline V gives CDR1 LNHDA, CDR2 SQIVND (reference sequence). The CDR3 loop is CASSIVTGGTEAFF. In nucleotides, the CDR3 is TGTGCCAGTAGTATAGTGACGGGAGGGACTGAAGCTTTCTTT. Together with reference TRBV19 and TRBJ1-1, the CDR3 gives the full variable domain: DGGITQSPKYLFRKEGQNVTLSCEQNLNHDAMYWYRQDPGQGLRLIYYSQIVNDFQKGDIAEGYSVSREKKESFPLTVTSAQKNPTAFYLCASSIVTGGTEAFFGQGTRLTVV.